This TCR beta chain was found in a study of blood T cell repertoires in COVID-19. Study details: Whether acute or convalescent, the COVID-19 samples came from the United States, Italy and Spain. The cDNA or gDNA used as material had been derived from T cells, B-cell-depleted T cells, or PBMCs.

As processed by the authors: Reference gene primer amplification gave estimated nucleated cell counts. Produced via immunoSEQ multiplex PCR; TCRdb's table is partial and in-frame only. For V, J and clone size, that table is used; D and trimming come from the DNA. Of roughly 200,000 clones in the sample, roughly 84% were seen once. The CDR3 contains 15 residues. CDR1 is SGHVS, CDR2 FQNEAQ, per germline. Trimming removed 3 bases at V and 7 bases at J, with 17 bases between. This clone has just one count. The genes are TRBV7-8 and TRBJ2-3; TRBD2 is a possible D gene (7 bases). What was sequenced was peripheral blood. This TCR came from an elderly woman with active or convalescent COVID-19. CDR3 in DNA: TGTGCCAGCAGCTTCCGCCTCGCGGGGGACAATACGCAGTATTTT. This gives the protein CASSFRLAGDNTQYF.